The rows below give T cell receptor beta chains drawn from one sample of a study of tumor-infiltrating lymphocytes in primary liver carcinoma. TCRdb re-derived calls from the multiplex PCR reads in MiXCR, one entry per CDR3 protein. The sample lists about 200,000 distinct CDR3 sequences, about two thirds occurring once. What was sequenced was peripheral blood. These receptor sequences come from a woman aged 55-69 years with primary liver carcinoma and hepatitis B virus infection. Each CDR3 is given with its conserved first and last residue. The order of the fields is clone size, D gene, J gene, V gene, CDR3 protein, CDR3 DNA. The D gene is left open where the match is weak. Rows give clone size only sometimes, using once, few, many, or a class for an expanded clone.

abundance: medium-sized
d_gene: .
j_gene: TRBJ1-6
v_gene: TRBV11-2
CDR3aa: CASSLEYRWSNSPLHF
CDR3nt: TGTGCCAGCAGCTTAGAATACAGGTGGAGTAATTCACCCCTCCACTTT

abundance: many
d_gene: .
j_gene: TRBJ1-2
v_gene: TRBV6-1
CDR3aa: CASSEVVLGGYGYTF
CDR3nt: TGTGCCAGCAGTGAAGTGGTCCTTGGAGGCTATGGCTACACCTTC

abundance: .
d_gene: .
j_gene: TRBJ2-1
v_gene: TRBV11-2
CDR3aa: CVSETGRYNEQFF
CDR3nt: TGTGTCAGCGAGACAGGGAGGTACAATGAGCAGTTCTTC

abundance: .
d_gene: TRBD1
j_gene: TRBJ1-5
v_gene: TRBV7-9
CDR3aa: CASSSRQGLTDTQHF
CDR3nt: TGTGCCAGCAGCTCCAGACAGGGCCTCACAGATACGCAGCATTTT

abundance: few
d_gene: .
j_gene: TRBJ2-3
v_gene: TRBV6-5
CDR3aa: CASTPIGHTDTQYF
CDR3nt: TGTGCCAGCACCCCTATAGGACACACAGATACGCAGTATTTT

abundance: many
d_gene: .
j_gene: TRBJ2-4
v_gene: TRBV12-3/TRBV12-4
CDR3aa: CASSPGPLNIQYF
CDR3nt: TGTGCCAGCAGCCCGGGACCCCTCAACATTCAGTACTTC

abundance: .
d_gene: .
j_gene: TRBJ1-2
v_gene: TRBV6-5
CDR3aa: CASRCRMGNYGYTF
CDR3nt: TGTGCCAGCAGATGCAGGATGGGGAACTATGGCTACACCTTC

abundance: .
d_gene: .
j_gene: TRBJ2-6
v_gene: TRBV5-4
CDR3aa: CASSFTGSGANVLTF
CDR3nt: TGTGCCAGCAGCTTCACGGGCTCTGGGGCCAACGTCCTGACTTTC

abundance: .
d_gene: TRBD2
j_gene: TRBJ2-4
v_gene: TRBV25-1
CDR3aa: CAGSGGLAGDPKNIQYF
CDR3nt: TGTGCCGGCAGCGGGGGACTAGCGGGAGACCCCAAAAACATTCAGTACTTC

abundance: .
d_gene: .
j_gene: TRBJ2-1
v_gene: TRBV7-8
CDR3aa: CASGPPGKGLPYNEQFF
CDR3nt: TGTGCCAGCGGCCCGCCCGGCAAAGGGTTACCCTACAATGAGCAGTTCTTC

abundance: .
d_gene: .
j_gene: TRBJ2-3
v_gene: TRBV5-4
CDR3aa: CASSYGRGRDTQYF
CDR3nt: TGTGCCAGCAGCTACGGACGGGGGAGGGATACGCAGTATTTT

abundance: .
d_gene: .
j_gene: TRBJ1-2
v_gene: TRBV11-2
CDR3aa: CANGSGQGYGYTF
CDR3nt: TGTGCCAATGGATCGGGGCAGGGCTATGGCTACACCTTC

abundance: many
d_gene: .
j_gene: TRBJ2-1
v_gene: TRBV4-2
CDR3aa: CASSGQGRASYNEQFF
CDR3nt: TGTGCCAGCAGCGGCCAGGGGAGGGCCAGCTACAATGAGCAGTTCTTC

abundance: .
d_gene: .
j_gene: TRBJ1-1
v_gene: TRBV14
CDR3aa: CASSRDVNTQAFF
CDR3nt: TGTGCCAGCAGCCGAGACGTGAACACTCAAGCTTTCTTT

abundance: .
d_gene: .
j_gene: TRBJ2-1
v_gene: TRBV5-1
CDR3aa: CASSLRQSNNEQFF
CDR3nt: TGCGCCAGCAGCTTACGTCAGTCTAACAATGAGCAGTTCTTC

abundance: .
d_gene: .
j_gene: TRBJ2-5
v_gene: TRBV29-1
CDR3aa: CSVEDTGMETQYF
CDR3nt: TGCAGCGTTGAAGACACTGGGATGGAGACCCAGTACTTC

abundance: .
d_gene: .
j_gene: TRBJ2-1
v_gene: TRBV11-2
CDR3aa: CASNFTGSSYNEQFF
CDR3nt: TGTGCCAGCAACTTTACGGGAAGCTCCTACAATGAGCAGTTCTTC

abundance: .
d_gene: TRBD2
j_gene: TRBJ2-3
v_gene: TRBV5-1
CDR3aa: CASGHSGRSDTQCF
CDR3nt: TGCGCCAGCGGTCACAGCGGGAGATCCGATACGCAGTGTTTT